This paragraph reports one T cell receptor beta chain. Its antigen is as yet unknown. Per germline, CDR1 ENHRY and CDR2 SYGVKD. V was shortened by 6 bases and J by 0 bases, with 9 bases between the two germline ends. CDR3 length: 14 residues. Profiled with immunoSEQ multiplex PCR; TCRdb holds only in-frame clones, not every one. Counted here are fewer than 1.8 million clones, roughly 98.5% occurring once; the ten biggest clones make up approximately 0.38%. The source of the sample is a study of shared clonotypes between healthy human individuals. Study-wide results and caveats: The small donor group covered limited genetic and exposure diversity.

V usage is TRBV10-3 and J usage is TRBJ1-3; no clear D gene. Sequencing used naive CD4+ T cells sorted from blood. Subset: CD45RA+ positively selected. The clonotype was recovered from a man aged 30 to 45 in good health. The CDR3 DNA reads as TGTGCCATCAGCTACAGTCTCTCTGGAAACACCATATATTTT. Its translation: CAISYSLSGNTIYF.